This TCR beta chain originates from a study of Ad26.COV2.S vaccination and SARS-CoV-2 variants. About the study: Doses of Ad26.COV2.S were injected into muscle once or twice, 56 days apart.

Generated by immunoSEQ multiplex PCR, the TCRdb table keeps only in-frame clones and is missing some. The profile shows 300,000 to 400,000 clones, around nine tenths of them singletons. CDR3 length: 14 residues. Per the germline V gene, CDR1 is SGHTA and CDR2 is FQGNSA. The V and J ends lost 6 bases and 8 bases respectively, with 19 bases between them. The sample's treatment: over 15 received Ad26.COV2.S at low or high dose, single or two shots; 5 received placebo; per-sample allocation not given. Sample collection was performed on day 63 after the first vaccine or placebo injection. Points on this clone: Antigen specificity is unknown.

Study outcomes and limitations: In TCR breadth and depth analyses, total T cell responses may have been underestimated.

Sequenced here: peripheral blood, sampled in a trial of Ad26.COV2.S vaccine versus placebo. The source is a person aged 18-60 years who received the Ad26.COV2.S COVID-19 vaccine or a placebo. J is TRBJ1-2 and V is TRBV7-2, with D possibly TRBD1 on 6 matching bases. This chain's CDR3 is CASRSLGRGGGYTF. The CDR3 DNA is TGTGCCAGCAGGTCTCTGGGCAGGGGTGGGGGCTACACCTTC.